This T cell receptor beta chain appears in the sequencing data of a study of T cell responses to AZD1222 COVID-19 vaccine. This table comes from immunoSEQ multiplex PCR, and its TCRdb copy is limited to in-frame clones, with some not included. The sample carries approximately 150,000 clones, roughly nine tenths recorded once. CDR1 is MNHEY, CDR2 SVGEGT, per germline. The CDR3 totals 19 residues. V was pared by 2 bases and J by 4 bases, with 17 bases of the junction left unmatched. The origin of this receptor is an adult who received the AZD1222 COVID-19 vaccine. The material sequenced was peripheral blood, taken 28 days after the second AZD1222 dose. The chain joins TRBV6-2 or TRBV6-3 to TRBJ1-5, with 7 bases fitting TRBD1. Here the CDR3 reads CASSYPTDRAISRNQPQHF. Here the CDR3 DNA reads TGTGCCAGCAGTTACCCAACCGACAGGGCGATTTCGAGGAATCAGCCCCAGCATTTT.